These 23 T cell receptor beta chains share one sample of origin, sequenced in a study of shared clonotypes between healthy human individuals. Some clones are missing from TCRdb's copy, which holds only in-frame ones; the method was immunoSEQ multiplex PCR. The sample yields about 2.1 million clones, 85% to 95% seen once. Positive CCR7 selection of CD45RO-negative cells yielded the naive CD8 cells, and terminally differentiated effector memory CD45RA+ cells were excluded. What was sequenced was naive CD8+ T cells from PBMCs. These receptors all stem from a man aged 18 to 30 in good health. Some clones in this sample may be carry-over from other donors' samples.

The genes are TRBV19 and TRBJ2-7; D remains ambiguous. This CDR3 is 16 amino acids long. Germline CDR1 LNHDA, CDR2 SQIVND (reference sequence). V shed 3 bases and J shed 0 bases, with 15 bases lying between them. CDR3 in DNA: TGTGCCAGTAGTATTAGGGTGACACGGAGCTCCTACGAGCAGTACTTC. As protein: CASSIRVTRSSYEQYF.

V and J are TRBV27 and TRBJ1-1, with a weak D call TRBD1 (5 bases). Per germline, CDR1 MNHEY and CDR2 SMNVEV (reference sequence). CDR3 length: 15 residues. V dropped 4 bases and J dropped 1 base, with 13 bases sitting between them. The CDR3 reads CASSWTGAPNTEAFF. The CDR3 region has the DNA TGTGCCAGCAGTTGGACCGGGGCTCCGAACACTGAAGCTTTCTTT.

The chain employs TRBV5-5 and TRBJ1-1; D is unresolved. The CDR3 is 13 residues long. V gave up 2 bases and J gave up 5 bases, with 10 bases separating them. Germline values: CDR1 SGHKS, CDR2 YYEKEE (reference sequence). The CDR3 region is CASSLGPGTEAFF. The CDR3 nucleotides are TGTGCCAGCAGCTTAGGACCGGGAACTGAAGCTTTCTTT.

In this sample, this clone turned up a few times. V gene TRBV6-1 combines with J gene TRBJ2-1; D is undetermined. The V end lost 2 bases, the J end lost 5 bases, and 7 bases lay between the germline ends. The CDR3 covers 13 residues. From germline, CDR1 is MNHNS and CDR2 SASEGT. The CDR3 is CASSESGNNEQFF. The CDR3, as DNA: TGTGCCAGCAGTGAATCTGGTAACAATGAGCAGTTCTTC.

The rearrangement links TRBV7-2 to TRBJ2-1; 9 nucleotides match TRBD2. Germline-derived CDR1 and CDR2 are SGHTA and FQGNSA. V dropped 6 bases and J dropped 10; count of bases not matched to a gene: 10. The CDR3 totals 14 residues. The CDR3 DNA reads TGTGCCAGCAGTTCTTTAGCGGGAGATAGAGAGCAGTTCTTC. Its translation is CASSSLAGDREQFF.

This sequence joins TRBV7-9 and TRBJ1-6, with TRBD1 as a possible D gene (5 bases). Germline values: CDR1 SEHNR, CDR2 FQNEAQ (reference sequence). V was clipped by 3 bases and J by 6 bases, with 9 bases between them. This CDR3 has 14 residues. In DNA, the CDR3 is TGTGCCAGCAGCTTCAGGGATTCTAATTCACCCCTCCACTTT. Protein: CASSFRDSNSPLHF.

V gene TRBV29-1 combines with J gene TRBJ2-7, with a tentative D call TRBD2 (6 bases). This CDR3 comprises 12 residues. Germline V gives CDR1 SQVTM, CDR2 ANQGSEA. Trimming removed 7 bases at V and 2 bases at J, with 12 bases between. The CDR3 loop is CSAEEGPYEQYF. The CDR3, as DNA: TGCAGCGCAGAGGAGGGACCCTACGAGCAGTACTTC.

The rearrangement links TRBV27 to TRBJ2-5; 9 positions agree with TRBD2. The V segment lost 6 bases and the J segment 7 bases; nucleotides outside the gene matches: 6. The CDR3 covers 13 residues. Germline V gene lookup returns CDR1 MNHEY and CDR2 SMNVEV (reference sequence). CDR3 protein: CASSSPGLATQYF. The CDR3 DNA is TGTGCCAGCAGCTCTCCGGGACTAGCGACCCAGTACTTC.

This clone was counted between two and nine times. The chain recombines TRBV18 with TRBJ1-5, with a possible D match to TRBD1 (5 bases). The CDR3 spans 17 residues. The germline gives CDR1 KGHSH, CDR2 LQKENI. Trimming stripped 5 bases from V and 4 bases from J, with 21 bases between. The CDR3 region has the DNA TGTGCCAGCTCAGCACAGGCCCCGGTCGTCTCGAATCAGCCCCAGCATTTT. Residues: CASSAQAPVVSNQPQHF.

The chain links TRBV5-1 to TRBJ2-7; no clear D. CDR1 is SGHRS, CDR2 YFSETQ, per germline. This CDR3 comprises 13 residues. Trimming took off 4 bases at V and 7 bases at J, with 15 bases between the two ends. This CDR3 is CASSPPNSGEQYF. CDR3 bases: TGCGCCAGCAGCCCCCCCAATTCGGGTGAGCAGTACTTC. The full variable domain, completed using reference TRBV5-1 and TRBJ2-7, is KAGVTQTPRYLIKTRGQQVTLSCSPISGHRSVSWYQQTPGQGLQFLFEYFSETQRNKGNFPGRFSGRQFSNSRSEMNVSTLELGDSALYLCASSPPNSGEQYFGPGTRLTVT.

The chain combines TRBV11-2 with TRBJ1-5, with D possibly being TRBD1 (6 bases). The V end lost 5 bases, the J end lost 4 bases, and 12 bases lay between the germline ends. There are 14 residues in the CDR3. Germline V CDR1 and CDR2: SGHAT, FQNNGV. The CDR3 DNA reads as TGTGCCAGCAGCGTCGGACAGATGAATCAGCCCCAGCATTTT. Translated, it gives CASSVGQMNQPQHF. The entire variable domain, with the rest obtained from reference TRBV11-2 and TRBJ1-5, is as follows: EAGVAQSPRYKIIEKRQSVAFWCNPISGHATLYWYQQILGQGPKLLIQFQNNGVVDDSQLPKDRFSAERLKGVDSTLKIQPAKLEDSAVYLCASSVGQMNQPQHFGDGTRLSIL.

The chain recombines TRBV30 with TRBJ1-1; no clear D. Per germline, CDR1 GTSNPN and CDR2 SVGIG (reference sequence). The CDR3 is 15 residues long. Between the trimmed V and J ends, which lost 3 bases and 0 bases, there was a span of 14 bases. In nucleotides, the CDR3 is TGTGCCTGGAGCGAAGCGGTTAGCATGAACACTGAAGCTTTCTTT. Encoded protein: CAWSEAVSMNTEAFF.

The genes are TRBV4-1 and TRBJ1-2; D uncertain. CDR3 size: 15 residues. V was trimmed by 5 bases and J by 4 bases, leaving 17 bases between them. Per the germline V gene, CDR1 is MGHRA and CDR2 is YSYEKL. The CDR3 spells CASSFARRGVYGYTF. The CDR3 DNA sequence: TGCGCCAGCAGCTTTGCAAGACGGGGAGTCTATGGCTACACCTTC.

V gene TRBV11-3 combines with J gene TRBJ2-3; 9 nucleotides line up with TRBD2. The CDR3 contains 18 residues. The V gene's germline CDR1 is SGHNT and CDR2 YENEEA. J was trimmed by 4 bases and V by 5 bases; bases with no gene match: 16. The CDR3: CASSPRLAATPGADTQYF. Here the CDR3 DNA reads TGTGCCAGCAGCCCCCGACTAGCGGCAACCCCGGGGGCAGATACGCAGTATTTT.

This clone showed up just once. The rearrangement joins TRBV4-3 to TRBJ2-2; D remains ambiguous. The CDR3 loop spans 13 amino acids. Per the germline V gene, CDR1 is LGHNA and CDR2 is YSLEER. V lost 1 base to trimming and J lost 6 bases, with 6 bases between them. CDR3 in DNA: TGCGCCAGCAGCCAAGTAATGGCCGGGGAGCTGTTTTTT. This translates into CASSQVMAGELFF.

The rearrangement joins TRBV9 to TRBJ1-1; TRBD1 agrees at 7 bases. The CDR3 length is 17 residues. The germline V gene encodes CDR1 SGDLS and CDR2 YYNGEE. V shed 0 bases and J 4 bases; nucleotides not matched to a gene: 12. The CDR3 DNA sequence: TGTGCCAGCAGCGTAGGGGGAGTACAGGGGCCCGCCACTGAAGCTTTCTTT. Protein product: CASSVGGVQGPATEAFF.

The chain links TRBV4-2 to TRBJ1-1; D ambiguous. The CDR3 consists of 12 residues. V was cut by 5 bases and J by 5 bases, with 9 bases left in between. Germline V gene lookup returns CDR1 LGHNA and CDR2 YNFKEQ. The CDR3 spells CASSARGTEAFF. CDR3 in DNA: TGTGCCAGCAGCGCCCGGGGAACTGAAGCTTTCTTT.

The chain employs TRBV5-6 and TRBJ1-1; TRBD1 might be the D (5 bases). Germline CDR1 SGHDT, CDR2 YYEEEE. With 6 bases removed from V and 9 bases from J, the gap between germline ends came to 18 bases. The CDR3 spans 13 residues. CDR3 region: CASNPGGSLKAFF. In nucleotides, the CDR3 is TGTGCCAGCAACCCCGGGGGAAGTTTGAAAGCTTTCTTT. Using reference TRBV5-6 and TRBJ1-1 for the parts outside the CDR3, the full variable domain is DAGVTQSPTHLIKTRGQQVTLRCSPKSGHDTVSWYQQALGQGPQFIFQYYEEEERQRGNFPDRFSGHQFPNYSSELNVNALLLGDSALYLCASNPGGSLKAFFGQGTRLTVV.

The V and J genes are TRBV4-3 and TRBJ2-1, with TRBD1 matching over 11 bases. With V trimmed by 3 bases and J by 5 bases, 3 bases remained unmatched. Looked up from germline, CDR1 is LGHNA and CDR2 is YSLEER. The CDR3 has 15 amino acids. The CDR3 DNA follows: TGCGCCAGCAGCCAGGGGACAGGGGGTGACAATGAGCAGTTCTTC. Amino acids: CASSQGTGGDNEQFF.

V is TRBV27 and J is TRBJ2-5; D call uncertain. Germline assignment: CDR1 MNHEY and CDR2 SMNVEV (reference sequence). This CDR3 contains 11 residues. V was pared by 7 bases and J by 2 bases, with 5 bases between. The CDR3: CASKMQETQYF. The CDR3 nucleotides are TGTGCCAGCAAAATGCAAGAGACCCAGTACTTC.

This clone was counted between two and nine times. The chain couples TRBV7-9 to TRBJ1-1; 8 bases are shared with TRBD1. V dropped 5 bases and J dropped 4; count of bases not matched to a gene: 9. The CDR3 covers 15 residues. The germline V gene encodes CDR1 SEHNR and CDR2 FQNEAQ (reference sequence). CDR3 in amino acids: CASSHQGAPSTEAFF. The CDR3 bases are TGTGCCAGCAGCCACCAGGGGGCGCCCAGCACTGAAGCTTTCTTT.

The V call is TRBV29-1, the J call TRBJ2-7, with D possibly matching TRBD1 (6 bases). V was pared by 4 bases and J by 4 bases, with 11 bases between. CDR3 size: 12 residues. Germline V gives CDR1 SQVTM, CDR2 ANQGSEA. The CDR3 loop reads CSVVGTPYEQYF. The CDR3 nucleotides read TGCAGCGTTGTAGGGACACCGTACGAGCAGTACTTC.

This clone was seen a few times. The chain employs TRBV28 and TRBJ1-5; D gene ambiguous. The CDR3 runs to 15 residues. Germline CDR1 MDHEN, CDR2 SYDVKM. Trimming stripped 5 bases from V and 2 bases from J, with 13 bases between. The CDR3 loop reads CASSGDLRGNQPQHF. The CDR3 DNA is TGTGCCAGCAGTGGGGATTTAAGGGGCAATCAGCCCCAGCATTTT.